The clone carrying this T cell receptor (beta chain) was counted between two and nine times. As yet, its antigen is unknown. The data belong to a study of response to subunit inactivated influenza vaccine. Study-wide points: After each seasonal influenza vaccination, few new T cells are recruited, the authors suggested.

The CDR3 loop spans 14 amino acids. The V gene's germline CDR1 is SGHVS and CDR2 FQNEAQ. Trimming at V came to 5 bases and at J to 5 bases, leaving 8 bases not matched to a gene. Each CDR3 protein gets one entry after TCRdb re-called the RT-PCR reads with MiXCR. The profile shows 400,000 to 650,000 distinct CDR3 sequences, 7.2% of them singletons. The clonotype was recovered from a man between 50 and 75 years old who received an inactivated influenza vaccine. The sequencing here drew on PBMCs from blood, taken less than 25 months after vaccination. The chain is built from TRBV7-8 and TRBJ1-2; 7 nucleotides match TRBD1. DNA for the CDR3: TGTGCCAGCAGCGCCGACAGGGCGGGATATGGCTACACCTTC. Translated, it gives CASSADRAGYGYTF.